This TCR beta chain was sequenced for a study of shared clonotypes between healthy human individuals. General study findings and limits: Estimated richness was generally greater in naive than memory subsets. The naive CD4 repertoires of several donors were compared, and around 4.9% of clonotypes were shared.

Some clones are missing from TCRdb's copy, which holds only in-frame ones; the method was immunoSEQ multiplex PCR. The sample has about 820,000 clones, 92% seen once. Germline V gives CDR1 SGHAT, CDR2 FQNNGV. Trimming cost V 3 bases and J 0 bases; bases outside gene matches: 4. This CDR3 has 15 residues. CD45RO-negative CD8 cells positively selected for CCR7 made up the naive population, which excluded terminally differentiated effector memory CD45RA+ cells. A note on this clone: As yet, its antigen is unknown.

The source is a man aged 25-45 years in good health. The sequencing input was naive CD8+ T cells sorted from blood. V and J are TRBV11-2 and TRBJ1-1; 7 nucleotides line up with TRBD1. CDR3 in amino acids: CASSFSTGMNTEAFF. CDR3 in DNA: TGTGCCAGCAGCTTCTCGACAGGGATGAACACTGAAGCTTTCTTT.